Below are 16 T cell receptor beta chains sequenced from a single sample in a study of blood T cell repertoires in COVID-19. Measured with immunoSEQ multiplex PCR; TCRdb has only the in-frame clones, and not every one. The table shows roughly 85,000 clones, with 86% occurring only once. Sequencing input: peripheral blood. These TCRs come from a man in his fifties with active or convalescent COVID-19.

This clone was recorded many times. The V call is TRBV30, the J call TRBJ2-2; D perhaps matches TRBD2 (5 bases). Germline V gene data show CDR1 as GTSNPN and CDR2 as SVGIG (reference sequence). The CDR3 runs to 13 residues. Trimming left V 0 bases short and J 5 bases short, with 7 bases between. CDR3 sequence: CAWSVTRTGELFF. The CDR3 region has the DNA TGTGCCTGGAGTGTCACTAGGACCGGGGAGCTGTTTTTT.

V and J are TRBV25-1 and TRBJ2-3; D gene ambiguous. This CDR3 has 16 amino acids. Germline CDR1 is MGHDK and CDR2 is SYGVNS. Trimming took 0 bases from V and 1 from J, leaving 11 bases between them. DNA of the CDR3: TGTGCCAGCAGTGAATATACAACAATCGGCACAGATACGCAGTATTTT. Its protein product is CASSEYTTIGTDTQYF.

The genes are TRBV10-3 and TRBJ2-2; tentative D call: TRBD2 (5 bases). CDR3 size: 13 residues. The germline V gene encodes CDR1 ENHRY and CDR2 SYGVKD. V was clipped by 8 bases and J by 5 bases, with 12 bases between them. CDR3 coding DNA: TGTGCCATCTCCCCTAGCCGTACCGGGGAGCTGTTTTTT. Translation: CAISPSRTGELFF.

This clone was seen a handful of times. The chain links TRBV7-6 to TRBJ2-7; 7 nucleotides align to TRBD2. V dropped 1 base and J dropped 5; count of bases not matched to a gene: 11. This CDR3 comprises 16 residues. The germline gives CDR1 SGHVS, CDR2 FNYEAQ. The CDR3 region is CASSLVLFGGSNEQYF. The CDR3 DNA reads as TGTGCCAGCAGCTTAGTTCTTTTCGGCGGGAGTAACGAGCAGTACTTC.

The rearrangement uses TRBV2 and TRBJ1-1; D remains ambiguous. The V gene lost 3 bases and the J gene lost 6 bases, with 11 bases spanning the gap. This CDR3 region has 13 residues. CDR1 and CDR2 from the germline V gene are SNHLY and FYNNEI. The chain's CDR3 is CASSERESAEAFF. The CDR3 coding sequence is TGTGCCAGCAGTGAGAGGGAGTCAGCTGAAGCTTTCTTT.

The sample holds a few counts of this clone. This chain joins TRBV4-1 and TRBJ2-2, with 11 nucleotides matching TRBD2. The CDR3 runs to 19 residues. The germline CDR1 and CDR2 sequences are MGHRA and YSYEKL. V dropped 2 bases and J dropped 2; count of bases not matched to a gene: 10. CDR3 sequence reads: CASSQPSGRLSLNTGELFF. In DNA, the CDR3 is TGCGCCAGCAGCCAACCTAGCGGGAGGCTCTCTCTCAACACCGGGGAGCTGTTTTTT.

The CDR3 DNA reads as TGTGCCAGCAGCTTGGACAGCACGAGCACTGAAGCTTTCTTT. Translated: CASSLDSTSTEAFF. The J gene is TRBJ1-1, the V gene TRBV5-4; no clear D gene. The CDR3 totals 14 residues. The V and J ends lost 0 bases and 4 bases respectively, with 10 bases between them. The germline gives CDR1 SGHNT, CDR2 YYREEE (reference sequence).

The V and J genes are TRBV7-9 and TRBJ1-5; weak D call: TRBD1 (6 bases). Germline V gene data show CDR1 as SEHNR and CDR2 as FQNEAQ (reference sequence). There are 14 residues in the CDR3. The V gene lost 5 bases and the J gene lost 6 bases, with 14 bases spanning the gap. CDR3 DNA: TGTGCCAGCAGCCCCCACAGGGATGCTCAGCCCCAGCATTTT. This translates into CASSPHRDAQPQHF.

The chain recombines TRBV5-1 with TRBJ2-7, with 14 bases matching TRBD2. Germline assignment: CDR1 SGHRS and CDR2 YFSETQ. V dropped 3 bases and J dropped 5; count of bases not matched to a gene: 7. CDR3 length equals 16 residues. CDR3 nucleotide sequence: TGCGCCAGCAGCTGGACTAGCGGGAGGTACAGCGACGAGCAGTACTTC. It specifies CASSWTSGRYSDEQYF.

V usage is TRBV12-5 and J usage is TRBJ1-2; D ambiguous. V gave up 6 bases and J gave up 5 bases, with 16 bases separating them. CDR1 and CDR2 (germline): LGHNT, FRNRAP. This CDR3 comprises 14 residues. CDR3 sequence reads: CASGPSYQRYGYTF. DNA of the CDR3: TGTGCTAGTGGCCCGAGCTACCAGAGGTATGGCTACACCTTC. The full variable domain, completed using reference TRBV12-5 and TRBJ1-2, is DARVTQTPRHKVTEMGQEVTMRCQPILGHNTVFWYRQTMMQGLELLAYFRNRAPLDDSGMPKDRFSAEMPDATLATLKIQPSEPRDSAVYFCASGPSYQRYGYTFGSGTRLTVV.

The chain links TRBV19 to TRBJ1-1; D possibly corresponds to TRBD1 (5 bases). V lost 3 bases to trimming and J lost 3 bases, with 11 bases between them. The CDR3 extends over 14 amino acids. Germline assignment: CDR1 LNHDA and CDR2 SQIVND (reference sequence). Here the CDR3 reads CASSITDRHTEAFF. The CDR3 DNA sequence: TGTGCCAGTAGTATCACAGACAGACACACTGAAGCTTTCTTT.

The rearrangement uses TRBV6-5 and TRBJ1-5; 7 positions agree with TRBD1. The J segment lost 4 bases and the V segment lost 6 bases, leaving 6 bases of the junction unmatched. The CDR3 length is 14 residues. Germline CDR1 MNHEY, CDR2 SVGAGI. CDR3 bases: TGTGCCAGCAGCCGAGGGACAGAAAATCAGCCCCAGCATTTT. This codes for CASSRGTENQPQHF.

This clone was counted only a few times. CDR3 loop: CASSELTTPYNEQFF. The CDR3 DNA follows: TGCGCCAGCAGTGAGCTGACTACCCCTTACAATGAGCAGTTCTTC. The V and J genes are TRBV10-1 and TRBJ2-1, with a tentative D call TRBD2 (5 bases). CDR1 is WNHNN, CDR2 SYGVQD, per germline (reference sequence). The CDR3 sequence is 15 residues long. The V gene lost 2 bases and the J gene lost 4 bases, with 12 bases spanning the gap.

This chain links TRBV6-6 with TRBJ1-1, with 9 bases fitting TRBD1. CDR3 length: 14 residues. Germline CDR1 and CDR2: MNHNY and SVGAGI (reference sequence). Trimming at V came to 2 bases and at J to 5 bases, leaving 3 bases not matched to a gene. The CDR3 coding sequence is TGTGCCAGCAGTTACCCGACAGGGGGGACTGAAGCTTTCTTT. Residues: CASSYPTGGTEAFF.

This chain joins TRBV28 and TRBJ2-3; TRBD2 agrees at 7 bases. The CDR3 loop spans 14 amino acids. Trimming removed 10 bases from V and 0 bases from J; junction bases left unmatched: 7. Germline assignment: CDR1 MDHEN and CDR2 SYDVKM. The CDR3 here is CATLRDYSTDTQYF. The CDR3 region has the DNA TGTGCCACCCTCAGGGACTACAGCACAGATACGCAGTATTTT.

V usage is TRBV19 and J usage is TRBJ1-1; TRBD1 matches 8 bases. This CDR3 has 15 amino acids. Trimming at V came to 5 bases and at J to 0 bases, leaving 5 bases not matched to a gene. The germline V gene encodes CDR1 LNHDA and CDR2 SQIVND (reference sequence). CDR3 bases: TGTGCCAGTAGTGATCGGACAGGGCTGAACACTGAAGCTTTCTTT. Its translation: CASSDRTGLNTEAFF.